The T cell receptor (beta chain) under discussion was sequenced for a study of blood T cell repertoires in COVID-19. In the study overall: The United States, Italy and Spain were the sources of the acute and convalescent COVID-19 samples.

J lost 4 bases, V lost 3 bases, and 2 bases had no gene match. Germline V gene data show CDR1 as LNHDA and CDR2 as SQIVND (reference sequence). The CDR3 length is 16 residues. As handled by the study authors: How many nucleated cells were present was estimated from reference gene primer amplification. The assay was immunoSEQ multiplex PCR, and TCRdb's table has in-frame clones only and misses some. V and J calls and clone size are those listed in that table; D and trimming were worked out from the DNA. The table records around 140,000 clones, around 87% of them present only once. This clone was counted only a few times.

The sequence was obtained from a woman in her thirties or forties who had been exposed to COVID-19. The chain employs TRBV19 and TRBJ2-2; TRBD2 matches 13 bases. Sequencing was done on a sample of PBMCs or T cells enriched from blood (not recorded which). Written as DNA, the CDR3 is TGTGCCAGTAGTATTGGACTAGCGGGGGCCACCGGGGAGCTGTTTTTT. It yields the protein CASSIGLAGATGELFF. The full variable domain, rest sourced from reference TRBV19 and TRBJ2-2, is DGGITQSPKYLFRKEGQNVTLSCEQNLNHDAMYWYRQDPGQGLRLIYYSQIVNDFQKGDIAEGYSVSREKKESFPLTVTSAQKNPTAFYLCASSIGLAGATGELFFGEGSRLTVL.